Presented here are 23 T cell receptor beta chains from one specimen sequenced in a study of human T cells and chemical hapten exposure. TCRdb passed the RACE reads through MiXCR, listing each CDR3 protein once. The sample contains a few hundred thousand distinct CDR3 sequences, 6% to 7% of which appear only once. This sample's time point: patch test 2, 6 weeks after DPC sensitization. Described treatment: therapeutic diphenylcyclopropenone sensitization with weekly scalp DPC. Sample: whole blood, taken in connection with sensitization to the hapten diphenylcyclopropenone (DPC). The receptors were sampled from a woman between 18 and 29 years old with alopecia areata. Some clones in this sample may be carry-over from other donors' samples.

This clonotype was detected only a few times. The chain is built from TRBV2 and TRBJ2-5; D tentatively fits TRBD1 or TRBD2 (6 bases each). The CDR3 has 14 amino acids. Trimming stripped 2 bases from V and 5 bases from J, with 12 bases between. Germline-derived CDR1 and CDR2 are SNHLY and FYNNEI. The CDR3 here is CASSELGGSETQYF. CDR3 DNA: TGTGCCAGCAGTGAATTAGGGGGGTCGGAGACCCAGTACTTC.

This clonotype has only a few counts. The chain links TRBV28 to TRBJ1-2; 8 positions agree with TRBD1. The trim removed 1 base at V and 5 bases at J, leaving 6 bases unmatched. Germline V gene sequence: CDR1 MDHEN, CDR2 SYDVKM. The CDR3 sequence is 15 residues long. CDR3 protein: CASSLSAGGRYGYTF. The CDR3 DNA sequence: TGTGCCAGCAGTTTATCGGCAGGGGGCCGTTATGGCTACACCTTC.

The CDR3 sequence is CASSSQGTGGAATNEKLFF. For the CDR3, the DNA is TGTGCCAGCAGTTCACAAGGGACAGGGGGCGCGGCAACTAATGAAAAACTGTTTTTT. This chain connects TRBV28 to TRBJ1-4, with 12 bases fitting TRBD1. J was trimmed by 0 bases and V by 4 bases; bases with no gene match: 9. Germline CDR1 reads MDHEN; CDR2 reads SYDVKM. This CDR3 comprises 19 residues. The full variable domain, its missing parts supplied by reference TRBV28 and TRBJ1-4, is DVKVTQSSRYLVKRTGEKVFLECVQDMDHENMFWYRQDPGLGLRLIYFSYDVKMKEKGDIPEGYSVSREKKERFSLILESASTNQTSMYLCASSSQGTGGAATNEKLFFGSGTQLSVL.

This clonotype was counted between two and nine times. The gene calls are TRBV7-9 and TRBJ2-1, with unresolved D. Germline V gene lookup returns CDR1 SEHNR and CDR2 FQNEAQ (reference sequence). CDR3 length equals 16 residues. Trimming shortened V by 4 bases and J by 2 bases, and 15 bases separated the two germline ends. CDR3 sequence (DNA): TGTGCCAGCAGCTCCCGGACCGAGGCCCCCTACAATGAGCAGTTCTTC. Translation: CASSSRTEAPYNEQFF.

This clonotype was seen ten or more times. The chain is built from TRBV5-1 and TRBJ1-3, with unresolved D. CDR1 and CDR2 (germline): SGHRS, YFSETQ. Between the trimmed V and J ends, which lost 4 bases and 0 bases, there was a span of 11 bases. The CDR3 loop spans 15 amino acids. The CDR3 here is CASSPSGLSGNTIYF. The DNA for the CDR3 is TGCGCCAGCAGCCCCTCAGGACTCTCTGGAAACACCATATATTTT.

Ten or more counts support this clonotype. The chain combines TRBV4-2 with TRBJ1-3; D not resolved. The ends were cut back, 4 bases at V and 0 bases at J, with 10 bases in the middle. This CDR3 has 15 residues. Germline V CDR1 and CDR2: LGHNA, YNFKEQ. CDR3 region: CASSRSANSGNTIYF. CDR3 DNA sequence: TGTGCCAGCAGCCGATCAGCCAACTCTGGAAACACCATATATTTT.

This clonotype was seen ten or more times. The chain links TRBV7-6 to TRBJ2-5, with 11 bases matching TRBD2. Trimming took 2 bases from V and 1 from J; bases not matched to a gene: 0. Germline lookup yields CDR1 SGHVS and CDR2 FNYEAQ. This CDR3 region has 15 residues. CDR3 nucleotides: TGTGCCAGCAGCTTACTAGCGGGGGGCCAAGAGACCCAGTACTTC. Translating it yields CASSLLAGGQETQYF. The whole variable domain, filled in from reference TRBV7-6 and TRBJ2-5, reads GAGVSQSPRYKVTKRGQDVALRCDPISGHVSLYWYRQALGQGPEFLTYFNYEAQQDKSGLPNDRFSAERPEGSISTLTIQRTEQRDSAMYRCASSLLAGGQETQYFGPGTRLLVL.

This clonotype was counted a few times. The chain uses TRBV7-8 and TRBJ2-1; 11 nucleotides match TRBD2. Germline loops: CDR1 SGHVS, CDR2 FQNEAQ. The CDR3 is 19 amino acids. The V gene end was trimmed by 6 bases and the J gene end by 0 bases; junction bases not matched to a gene: 13. CDR3 amino acids: CASSSPGLAVSSSYNEQFF. The CDR3 DNA is TGTGCCAGCAGTAGCCCGGGACTAGCGGTATCTAGCTCCTACAATGAGCAGTTCTTC. Filled out from reference TRBV7-8 and TRBJ2-1, the complete variable domain reads GAGVSQSPRYKVAKRGQDVALRCDPISGHVSLFWYQQALGQGPEFLTYFQNEAQLDKSGLPSDRFFAERPEGSVSTLKIQRTQQEDSAVYLCASSSPGLAVSSSYNEQFFGPGTRLTVL.

The V and J genes are TRBV10-3 and TRBJ2-3; 7 nucleotides align to TRBD1. The CDR3 spans 15 residues. In germline, CDR1 is ENHRY, CDR2 SYGVKD. V lost 6 bases to trimming and J lost 6 bases; unmatched junction nucleotides: 12. The CDR3 DNA reads as TGTGCCATCAGCGGAGGAACAGGGGCGGCGGATACGCAGTATTTT. It codes for CAISGGTGAADTQYF.

This clonotype has only a few counts. V gene TRBV27 combines with J gene TRBJ2-7; the match to TRBD2 covers 7 bases. The CDR3 is made up of 13 amino acids. Looked up from germline, CDR1 is MNHEY and CDR2 is SMNVEV (reference sequence). V gave up 4 bases and J gave up 7 bases; unmatched junction bases: 7. CDR3 bases: TGTGCCAGCAGTTCATATCTGGGGGGGGAGCAGTACTTC. It encodes CASSSYLGGEQYF.

The chain employs TRBV4-3 and TRBJ2-1; possible D gene TRBD1, 6 bases. Germline CDR1 is LGHNA and CDR2 is YSLEER. The CDR3 has 16 residues. V was trimmed by 3 bases and J by 12 bases, leaving 24 bases between them. The CDR3 protein is CASSQPFGALQGGQFF. The CDR3 DNA reads as TGCGCCAGCAGCCAGCCCTTCGGAGCCCTACAAGGGGGGCAGTTCTTC.

This clonotype was detected a few times. This chain links TRBV6-2 or TRBV6-3 with TRBJ2-7; TRBD2 might be the D (5 bases). Per the germline V gene, CDR1 is MNHEY and CDR2 is SVGEGT. The CDR3 is 13 amino acids. V shed 5 bases and J shed 4 bases, with 12 bases lying between them. CDR3 DNA sequence: TGTGCCAGCAGTGGAGGAAATCCTTACGAGCAGTACTTC. This encodes CASSGGNPYEQYF.

This clonotype has more than one count but fewer than ten. This chain uses TRBV5-1 with TRBJ2-1; the match to TRBD1 covers 11 bases. This CDR3 comprises 17 residues. Germline CDR1 reads SGHRS; CDR2 reads YFSETQ. Losses at the gene ends were 2 bases for V and 7 bases for J; bases not matched to a gene: 11. In DNA form, the CDR3 reads TGCGCCAGCAGCTTACTGGGGACAGGGGGGCCTGCGAATGAGCAGTTCTTC. It yields the protein CASSLLGTGGPANEQFF.

This clonotype came up many times. CDR3 in DNA: TGCAGTGCTAGTTGGAGAGGCTACACCTTC. Translation gives CSASWRGYTF. This chain joins TRBV20-1 and TRBJ1-2; D gene unclear. Germline CDR1 and CDR2: DFQATT and SNEGSKA (reference sequence). Trimming removed 3 bases from V and 8 bases from J, with 7 bases in between. The CDR3 covers 10 residues.

In this sample, this clonotype turned up many times. This chain links TRBV11-2 with TRBJ1-1; D is uncertain. CDR1 is SGHAT, CDR2 FQNNGV, per germline. The V gene lost 5 bases and the J gene lost 8 bases, with 12 bases spanning the gap. CDR3 length: 12 amino acids. The CDR3: CASSQILGEAFF. The CDR3 DNA sequence: TGTGCCAGCAGCCAAATTTTGGGAGAAGCTTTCTTT.

This clonotype was recorded at least ten times. V and J are TRBV6-5 and TRBJ1-1; D is unclear. CDR1 MNHEY and CDR2 SVGAGI come from the germline V gene. The CDR3 runs 18 residues. V dropped 0 bases and J dropped 3 bases, with 20 bases sitting between them. The CDR3 DNA follows: TGTGCCAGCAGTTACTCCCGCTTATCTTGGACTGATGACACTGAAGCTTTCTTT. Protein: CASSYSRLSWTDDTEAFF.

This clonotype has a count of ten or more. This chain links TRBV6-5 with TRBJ2-3; TRBD2 matches 13 bases. Germline V gene sequence: CDR1 MNHEY, CDR2 SVGAGI. Trimming removed 6 bases from V and 4 bases from J; junction bases left unmatched: 1. The CDR3 is 14 residues long. The CDR3 DNA reads TGTGCCAGCAGCGGACTAGCGGGGGCAGATACGCAGTATTTT. It encodes CASSGLAGADTQYF.

This clonotype occurred many times. This CDR3 is CSVNDPNTEAFF. Written as DNA, the CDR3 is TGCAGCGTAAACGACCCGAACACTGAAGCTTTCTTT. The chain uses TRBV29-1 and TRBJ1-1, with D uncertain. The CDR3 is 12 residues long. V gave up 6 bases and J gave up 1 base, with 9 bases separating them. Looked up from germline, CDR1 is SQVTM and CDR2 is ANQGSEA. Using reference TRBV29-1 and TRBJ1-1 for the parts outside the CDR3, the full variable domain is SAVISQKPSRDICQRGTSLTIQCQVDSQVTMMFWYRQQPGQSLTLIATANQGSEATYESGFVIDKFPISRPNLTFSTLTVSNMSPEDSSIYLCSVNDPNTEAFFGQGTRLTVV.

This clonotype was seen more than once but under ten times. V gene TRBV7-2 combines with J gene TRBJ2-7; tentative D call: TRBD1 (6 bases). The germline V gene encodes CDR1 SGHTA and CDR2 FQGNSA. The ends were cut back, 1 base at V and 6 bases at J, with 25 bases in the middle. The CDR3 spans 18 residues. DNA for the CDR3: TGTGCCAGCAGCTTAGACGCAGGGGTAGCCCGGTCCCTAGGCGAGCAGTACTTC. This translates into CASSLDAGVARSLGEQYF.

The gene calls are TRBV29-1 and TRBJ2-4, with D possibly being TRBD2 (5 bases). The germline V gene encodes CDR1 SQVTM and CDR2 ANQGSEA. CDR3 length: 13 residues. Trimming left V 5 bases short and J 2 bases short, with 10 bases between. The CDR3 loop reads CSVKPGSKNIQYF. The CDR3 DNA sequence: TGCAGCGTTAAGCCGGGGTCCAAAAACATTCAGTACTTC.

V and J are TRBV5-1 and TRBJ2-7, with TRBD2 matching 7 bases. Germline V gene lookup returns CDR1 SGHRS and CDR2 YFSETQ. This CDR3 spans 15 amino acids. The V gene end was trimmed by 2 bases and the J gene end by 3 bases; junction bases not matched to a gene: 8. For the CDR3, the DNA is TGCGCCAGCAGCTTATCGAGCGGGGTAGACTACGAGCAGTACTTC. Encoded protein: CASSLSSGVDYEQYF. Full variable domain (missing parts from reference TRBV5-1 and TRBJ2-7): KAGVTQTPRYLIKTRGQQVTLSCSPISGHRSVSWYQQTPGQGLQFLFEYFSETQRNKGNFPGRFSGRQFSNSRSEMNVSTLELGDSALYLCASSLSSGVDYEQYFGPGTRLTVT.

The chain links TRBV5-1 to TRBJ1-1; tentatively, D is TRBD1 (6 bases). The CDR3 consists of 14 residues. Trimming removed 4 bases from V and 11 bases from J, with 21 bases in between. CDR1 and CDR2 (germline): SGHRS, YFSETQ. CDR3 DNA: TGCGCCAGCAGCGCTTCACAGGGACGGTCAGGGGCTTTCTTT. It specifies CASSASQGRSGAFF.

The genes are TRBV12-3 or TRBV12-4 and TRBJ2-7; D is unclear. Trimming pared 1 base from V and 1 base from J, leaving 11 bases between. There are 15 residues in the CDR3. The CDR3 nucleotides are TGTGCCAGCAGTTTAGAACTGCTAGATTCCTACGAGCAGTACTTC. This translates into CASSLELLDSYEQYF.